This T cell receptor beta chain was identified during a study of T cells in Graves' hyperthyroidism and ophthalmopathy. The investigators amplified TCR beta CDR3 regions from RNA transcripts. Initially, a first-round RT-PCR of the TCR CDR3 employed the HTBI primer set. TCRdb independently ran MiXCR on the multiplex PCR reads; one entry per CDR3 protein. This table holds about 300,000 distinct CDR3 sequences, approximately 18% found once. The receptor comes from a man over 45 with Graves' ophthalmopathy. Sample: blood.

CDR3 loop: CSATRAGSSYNEQFF. The CDR3, as DNA: TGCAGTGCCACCCGAGCAGGGAGCTCCTACAATGAGCAGTTCTTC. The rearrangement uses TRBV20-1 and TRBJ2-1; tentatively, D is TRBD1 or TRBD2 (5 bases each). Germline-derived CDR1 and CDR2 are DFQATT and SNEGSKA (reference sequence). The CDR3 contains 15 residues. The ends were cut back, 6 bases at V and 0 bases at J, with 15 bases in the middle.